This T cell receptor beta chain was retrieved from a study of T cell repertoires in cytomegalovirus infection. Study-level information: Public TCR beta signatures were indicative of both CMV infection and a matching HLA type. Study-level findings and limits: Pooled public TCR beta family frequency picked out CMV carriers with the relevant HLA. The response measured ex vivo was dominated by TCR beta clonotypes (HLA-C-restricted and CMV-specific).

The germline CDR1 and CDR2 sequences are MDHEN and SYDVKM. V lost 6 bases, J lost 4 bases, and 13 bases lay in between. The CDR3 is made up of 13 amino acids. TCRdb independently ran MiXCR on the reads; one entry per CDR3 protein. The sample has nearly 650,000 distinct CDR3 sequences, more than 20% seen once. This clonotype was seen a handful of times. Its antigen is undetermined. The rearrangement uses TRBV28 and TRBJ2-7, with D possibly matching TRBD1 (6 bases). The sample was CD8+ T cells from PBMCs. This TCR came from a human donor in good health (CMV status not recorded). Some clones in this sample may be carry-over from other donors' samples. DNA of the CDR3: TGTGCCAGCAGCCCCCAGGGGTTATACGAGCAGTACGTC. Amino acid sequence: CASSPQGLYEQYV.